The 6 T cell receptor beta chains in this list originate from one sample, sequenced in a study of early T cells in non-severe SARS-CoV-2 infection. TCRdb processed the 5' RACE reads anew with MiXCR; each CDR3 protein has one entry. The sample records about 59,000 distinct CDR3 sequences, under 15% being singletons. Sequenced material: whole blood, taken at baseline. Receptors were obtained from an adult who was a healthcare worker with PCR-confirmed SARS-CoV-2 infection or an uninfected control (not recorded which).

In DNA form, the CDR3 reads TGTGCCAGCAGCCAGATCCGGTCCGACTTCCGACGAAACACCATATATTTT. Amino acid sequence: CASSQIRSDFRRNTIYF. V is TRBV14 and J is TRBJ1-3; D not resolved. The V and J ends lost 3 bases and 5 bases respectively, with 20 bases between them. The CDR3 contains 17 residues. Per the germline V gene, CDR1 is SGHDN and CDR2 is FVKESK.

This clonotype was recorded at least ten times. The gene calls are TRBV7-2 and TRBJ2-5, with D unresolved. CDR1 and CDR2 (germline): SGHTA, FQGNSA. The CDR3 sequence is 14 residues long. With 4 bases removed from V and 4 bases from J, the gap between germline ends came to 13 bases. CDR3: CASSSQRLAETQYF. The CDR3 coding sequence is TGTGCCAGCAGCTCCCAAAGACTGGCAGAGACCCAGTACTTC.

V usage is TRBV25-1 and J usage is TRBJ2-7; tentative D call: TRBD1 (6 bases). CDR3 length equals 16 residues. Germline V gene lookup returns CDR1 MGHDK and CDR2 SYGVNS. V dropped 6 bases and J dropped 2 bases, with 20 bases sitting between them. The CDR3 DNA reads as TGTGCCAGCAGACCAACGACAGGCCACCCTACCTACGAGCAGTACTTC. This sequence encodes CASRPTTGHPTYEQYF.

This clonotype has just a few counts. In DNA, the CDR3 is TGTGCCAGCAGCCCAGGGGGCAGGGCGGAAGCTTTCTTT. Protein: CASSPGGRAEAFF. The gene calls are TRBV9 and TRBJ1-1, with TRBD1 identical over 8 bases. J gave up 8 bases and V 4 bases, and 7 bases lay outside the gene matches. CDR3 length equals 13 residues. Germline assignment: CDR1 SGDLS and CDR2 YYNGEE. The complete variable domain, with remaining parts taken from reference TRBV9 and TRBJ1-1, reads DSGVTQTPKHLITATGQRVTLRCSPRSGDLSVYWYQQSLDQGLQFLIQYYNGEERAKGNILERFSAQQFPDLHSELNLSSLELGDSALYFCASSPGGRAEAFFGQGTRLTVV.

This clonotype was detected a few times. The rearrangement joins TRBV6-2 or TRBV6-3 to TRBJ2-5; 10 nucleotides match TRBD1. The CDR3 length is 15 residues. Germline CDR1 and CDR2: MNHEY and SVGEGT. Losses at the gene ends were 8 bases for V and 5 bases for J; bases not matched to a gene: 11. In DNA form, the CDR3 reads TGTGCCAGCCGGATGATGGAGGACAGGGGGGAGACCCAGTACTTC. This encodes CASRMMEDRGETQYF.

This clonotype was recorded at least ten times. The J gene is TRBJ1-1, the V gene TRBV29-1; D call uncertain. Trimming pared 7 bases from V and 1 base from J, leaving 7 bases between. The CDR3 is 11 residues long. In germline, CDR1 is SQVTM, CDR2 ANQGSEA. The CDR3 DNA reads TGCAGCGGCGGGTGGAACACTGAAGCTTTCTTT. It encodes CSGGWNTEAFF.